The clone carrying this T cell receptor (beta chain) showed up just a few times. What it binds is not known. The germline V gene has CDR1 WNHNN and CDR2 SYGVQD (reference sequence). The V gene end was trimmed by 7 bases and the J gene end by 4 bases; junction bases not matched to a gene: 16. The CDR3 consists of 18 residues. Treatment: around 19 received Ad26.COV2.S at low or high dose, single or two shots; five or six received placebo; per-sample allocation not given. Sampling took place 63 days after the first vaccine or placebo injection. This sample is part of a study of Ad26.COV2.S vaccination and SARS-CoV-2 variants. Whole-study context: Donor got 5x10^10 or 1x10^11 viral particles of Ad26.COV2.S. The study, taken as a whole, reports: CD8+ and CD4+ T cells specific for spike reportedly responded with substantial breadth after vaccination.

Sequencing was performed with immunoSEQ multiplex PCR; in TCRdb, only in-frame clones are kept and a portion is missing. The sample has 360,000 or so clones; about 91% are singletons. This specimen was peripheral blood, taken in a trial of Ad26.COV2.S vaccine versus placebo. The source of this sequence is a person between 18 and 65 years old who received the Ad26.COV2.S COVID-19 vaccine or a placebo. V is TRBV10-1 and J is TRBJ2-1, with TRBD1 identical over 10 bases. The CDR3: CASKVWDRGRESYNEQFF. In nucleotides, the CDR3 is TGCGCCAGCAAGGTGTGGGACAGGGGTAGAGAGTCGTACAATGAGCAGTTCTTC.